The T cell receptor beta chain under discussion was sequenced for a study of T cells in Graves' hyperthyroidism and ophthalmopathy. V lost 3 bases and J 7 bases, leaving 15 bases between the germline ends. The CDR3 is 14 amino acids. In germline, CDR1 is LGHDT, CDR2 YNNKEL (reference sequence). Template material for amplifying TCR beta CDR3 regions consisted of RNA transcripts. HTBI primers drove first-round RT-PCR of the TCR CDR3. TCRdb itself ran the multiplex PCR reads through MiXCR, one entry per CDR3 protein. The data show 300,000 or so distinct CDR3 sequences, around a sixth seen once. The rearrangement uses TRBV3-1 and TRBJ1-1, with TRBD1 as a possible D gene (5 bases). This TCR was sampled from a woman aged 45-59 years with Graves' hyperthyroidism. The material sequenced was blood. The CDR3: CASSHRGGTVEAFF. The CDR3, as DNA: TGTGCCAGCAGCCATAGGGGAGGAACAGTTGAAGCTTTCTTT.